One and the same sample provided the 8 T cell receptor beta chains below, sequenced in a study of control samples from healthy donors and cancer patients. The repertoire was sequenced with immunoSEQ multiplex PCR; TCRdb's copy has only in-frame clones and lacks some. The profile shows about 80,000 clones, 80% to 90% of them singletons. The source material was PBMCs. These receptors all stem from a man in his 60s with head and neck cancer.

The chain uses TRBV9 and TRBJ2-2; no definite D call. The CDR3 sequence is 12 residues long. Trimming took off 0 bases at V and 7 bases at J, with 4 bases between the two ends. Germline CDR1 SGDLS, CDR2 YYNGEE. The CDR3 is CASSVGGGELFF. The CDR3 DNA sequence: TGTGCCAGCAGCGTAGGGGGCGGGGAGCTGTTTTTT.

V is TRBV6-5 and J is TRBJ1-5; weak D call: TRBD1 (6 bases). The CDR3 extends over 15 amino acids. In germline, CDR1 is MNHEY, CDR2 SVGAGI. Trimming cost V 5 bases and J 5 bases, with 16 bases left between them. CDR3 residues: CASSPDRPGYQPQHF. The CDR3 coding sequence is TGTGCCAGCAGTCCCGACAGGCCAGGGTATCAGCCCCAGCATTTT.

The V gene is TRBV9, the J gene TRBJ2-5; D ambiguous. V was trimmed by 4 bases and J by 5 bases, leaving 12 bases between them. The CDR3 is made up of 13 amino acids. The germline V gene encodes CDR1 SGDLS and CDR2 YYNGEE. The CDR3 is CASSLGPGETQYF. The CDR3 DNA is TGTGCCAGCAGCCTCGGACCCGGGGAGACCCAGTACTTC.

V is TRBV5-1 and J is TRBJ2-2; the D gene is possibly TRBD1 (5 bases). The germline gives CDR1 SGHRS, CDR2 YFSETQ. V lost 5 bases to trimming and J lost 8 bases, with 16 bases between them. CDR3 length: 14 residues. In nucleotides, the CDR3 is TGCGCCAGCAGTCGTGGACACGAGAGGGGGGAGCTGTTTTTT. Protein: CASSRGHERGELFF. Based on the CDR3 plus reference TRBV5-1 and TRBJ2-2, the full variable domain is KAGVTQTPRYLIKTRGQQVTLSCSPISGHRSVSWYQQTPGQGLQFLFEYFSETQRNKGNFPGRFSGRQFSNSRSEMNVSTLELGDSALYLCASSRGHERGELFFGEGSRLTVL.

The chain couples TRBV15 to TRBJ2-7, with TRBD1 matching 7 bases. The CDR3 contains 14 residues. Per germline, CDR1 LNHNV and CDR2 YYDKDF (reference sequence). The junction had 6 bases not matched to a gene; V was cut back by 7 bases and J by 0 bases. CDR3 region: CATTPGQSSYEQYF. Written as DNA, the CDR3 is TGTGCCACCACACCGGGACAGAGCTCCTACGAGCAGTACTTC.

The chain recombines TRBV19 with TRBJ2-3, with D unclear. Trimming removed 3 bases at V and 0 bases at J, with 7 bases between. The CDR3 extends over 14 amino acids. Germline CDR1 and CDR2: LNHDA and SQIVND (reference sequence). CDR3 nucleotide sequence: TGTGCCAGTAGTATGGGCACTAGCACAGATACGCAGTATTTT. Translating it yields CASSMGTSTDTQYF.

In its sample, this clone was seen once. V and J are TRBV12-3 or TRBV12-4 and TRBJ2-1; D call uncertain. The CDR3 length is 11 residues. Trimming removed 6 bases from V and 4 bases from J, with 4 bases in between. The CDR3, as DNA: TGTGCCAGCAGCCAATACAATGAGCAGTTCTTC. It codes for CASSQYNEQFF.

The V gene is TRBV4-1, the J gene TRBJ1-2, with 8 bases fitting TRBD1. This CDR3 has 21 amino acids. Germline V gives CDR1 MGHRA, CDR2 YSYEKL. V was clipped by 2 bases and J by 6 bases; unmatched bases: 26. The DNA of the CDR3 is TGCGCCAGCAGCCAATCACAGGCCAACAAGCCCCACACAGGGGGTCATGATGGCTACACCTTC. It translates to CASSQSQANKPHTGGHDGYTF.